These 3 T cell receptor beta chains came from one sample sequenced in a study of cytomegalovirus exposure and HLA in healthy donors. Profiling relied on immunoSEQ multiplex PCR, and the TCRdb table lists in-frame clones only, not all of them. In the table there are around 140,000 clones, about 91% of which are singletons. Input material: PBMCs. Receptors originate from a woman aged 18-30 years in good health and CMV-seronegative.

V is TRBV9 and J is TRBJ1-4; 11 nucleotides match TRBD1. The CDR3 totals 14 residues. Germline V CDR1 and CDR2: SGDLS, YYNGEE. V lost 4 bases and J lost 8; bases outside the gene matches: 4. CDR3 sequence reads: CASSKGQGGEKLFF. The CDR3 nucleotides read TGTGCCAGCAGCAAGGGACAGGGGGGAGAAAAACTGTTTTTT.

This clone was counted once. This chain links TRBV2 with TRBJ1-1; 8 nucleotides agree with TRBD1. Trimming took 4 bases from V and 6 from J; bases not matched to a gene: 13. The CDR3 spans 16 residues. The germline CDR1 and CDR2 sequences are SNHLY and FYNNEI. The DNA of the CDR3 is TGTGCCAGCAGTGCGCGGACAGGGTATCGTGGGCCTGAAGCTTTCTTT. Protein sequence: CASSARTGYRGPEAFF.

The rearrangement uses TRBV6-5 and TRBJ1-2, with TRBD1 as a possible D gene (5 bases). Trimming took off 5 bases at V and 8 bases at J, with 12 bases between the two ends. The CDR3 has 12 residues. The germline CDR1 and CDR2 sequences are MNHEY and SVGAGI. This CDR3 is CASSPPEGGYTF. CDR3 bases: TGTGCCAGCAGTCCACCGGAGGGGGGCTACACCTTC.